The 10 T cell receptor beta chains listed next were all sequenced from one sample in a study of T-cell reconstitution after alpha-beta-depleted transplantation in children. This sample's TCRbeta library carried unique molecular identifier barcodes. One entry per CDR3 protein results from TCRdb running MiXCR on the PCR reads. This sample carries just over 950,000 distinct CDR3 sequences, roughly 31% of them seen once, and the ten largest clones take roughly 28%. The starting material was PBMCs, mostly from graft donor cells, obtained 360 days after TCRalphabeta/CD19-depleted stem cell transplant. The receptors stem from a boy under three years old who had a stem cell transplant for SCID, so the T cells may come from the graft donor.

V usage is TRBV4-2 and J usage is TRBJ2-3, with a tentative D call TRBD2 (5 bases). Trimming removed 0 bases at V and 3 bases at J, with 10 bases between. The germline gives CDR1 LGHNA, CDR2 YNFKEQ. CDR3 length: 15 amino acids. The CDR3 DNA is TGTGCCAGCAGCCAAGACGGCCTAGCAACAGATACGCAGTATTTT. Its translation: CASSQDGLATDTQYF.

This clonotype was found a few times. The genes are TRBV20-1 and TRBJ2-3; maybe TRBD2 (5 bases). V was clipped by 3 bases and J by 6 bases, with 16 bases between them. Germline V gene sequence: CDR1 DFQATT, CDR2 SNEGSKA (reference sequence). CDR3 size: 14 residues. This CDR3 reads CSARDVAGKDTQYF. As DNA, the CDR3 is TGCAGTGCTAGGGATGTGGCCGGGAAGGATACGCAGTATTTT.

This clonotype came up a few times. The chain has TRBV6-1 and TRBJ1-1; D perhaps matches TRBD1 (5 bases). CDR1 is MNHNS and CDR2 is SASEGT in the germline V gene. The CDR3 runs 14 residues. V lost 7 bases and J lost 1, with 13 bases in between. The CDR3 DNA is TGTGCCAGCACCACAGGACGGCCGAACACTGAAGCTTTCTTT. Encoded protein: CASTTGRPNTEAFF.

CDR3 protein: CASSLGPTGYQETQYF. CDR3 nucleotides: TGTGCCAGCAGCTTAGGTCCGACAGGGTATCAAGAGACCCAGTACTTC. This chain connects TRBV7-8 to TRBJ2-5; 7 bases agree with TRBD1. Losses at the gene ends were 1 base for V and 2 bases for J; bases not matched to a gene: 7. Germline V gene data show CDR1 as SGHVS and CDR2 as FQNEAQ. The CDR3 consists of 16 residues.

The rearrangement uses TRBV29-1 and TRBJ2-4, with a tentative D call TRBD2 (5 bases). The CDR3 is 14 amino acids. CDR1 SQVTM and CDR2 ANQGSEA come from the germline V gene. With 3 bases removed from V and 1 base from J, the gap between germline ends came to 10 bases. As DNA, the CDR3 is TGCAGCGTTGAGGACTCAATGGCCAAAAACATTCAGTACTTC. Protein sequence: CSVEDSMAKNIQYF.

The gene calls are TRBV9 and TRBJ2-7, with D possibly TRBD2 on 6 matching bases. Germline V gene lookup returns CDR1 SGDLS and CDR2 YYNGEE. CDR3 length equals 16 residues. Trimming took off 2 bases at V and 0 bases at J, with 15 bases between the two ends. The CDR3 sequence: CASSVRDSGPSYEQYF. The CDR3 region has the DNA TGTGCCAGCAGCGTGCGGGACTCAGGTCCCTCCTACGAGCAGTACTTC.

This clonotype appeared a few times. The V gene is TRBV4-3, the J gene TRBJ2-2; perhaps D is TRBD1 or TRBD2 (5 bases each). The CDR3 consists of 17 residues. Germline assignment: CDR1 LGHNA and CDR2 YSLEER. The ends were cut back, 2 bases at V and 6 bases at J, with 19 bases in the middle. Written as DNA, the CDR3 is TGCGCCAGCAGCCAATTCCGGGGACCCGAGGACCCCGGGGAGCTGTTTTTT. Its protein product is CASSQFRGPEDPGELFF.

The sample holds a few counts of this clonotype. The chain joins TRBV5-8 to TRBJ2-7; D not resolved. The germline CDR1 and CDR2 sequences are SGHTS and YDEGEE. The CDR3 consists of 14 residues. Trimming stripped 3 bases from V and 2 bases from J, with 12 bases between. CDR3 in amino acids: CASSWTDTTYEQYF. The CDR3 region has the DNA TGTGCCAGCAGCTGGACGGATACCACCTACGAGCAGTACTTC.

In DNA form, the CDR3 reads TGCGAGGGGCCTCGGGGGACAACTTCCTACGAGCAGTACTTC. This sequence encodes CEGPRGTTSYEQYF. V is TRBV20-1 and J is TRBJ2-7; D assignment may be TRBD1 or TRBD2 (6 bases each). This CDR3 has 14 amino acids. The germline V gene has CDR1 DFQATT and CDR2 SNEGSKA (reference sequence).

This clonotype showed up just a few times. J is TRBJ1-2 and V is TRBV5-1, with no clear D. The V end was cut by 3 bases, the J end by 4 bases, with 16 bases between. Germline V CDR1 and CDR2: SGHRS, YFSETQ. The CDR3 is 15 amino acids. The CDR3 reads CASSSDGRSAYGYTF. DNA of the CDR3: TGCGCCAGCAGCTCGGACGGAAGAAGTGCCTATGGCTACACCTTC.